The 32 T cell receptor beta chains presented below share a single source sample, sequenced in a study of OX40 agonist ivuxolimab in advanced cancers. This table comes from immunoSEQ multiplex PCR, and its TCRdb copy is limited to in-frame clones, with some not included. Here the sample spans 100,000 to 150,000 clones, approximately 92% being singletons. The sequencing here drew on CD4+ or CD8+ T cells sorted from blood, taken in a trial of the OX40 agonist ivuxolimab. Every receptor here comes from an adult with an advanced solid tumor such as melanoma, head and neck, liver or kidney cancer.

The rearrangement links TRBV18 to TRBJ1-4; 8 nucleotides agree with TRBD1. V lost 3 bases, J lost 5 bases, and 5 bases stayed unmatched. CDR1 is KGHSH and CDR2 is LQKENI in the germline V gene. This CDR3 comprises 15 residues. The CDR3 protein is CASSPSTGVNEKLFF. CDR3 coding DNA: TGTGCCAGCTCACCCTCGACAGGGGTGAATGAAAAACTGTTTTTT.

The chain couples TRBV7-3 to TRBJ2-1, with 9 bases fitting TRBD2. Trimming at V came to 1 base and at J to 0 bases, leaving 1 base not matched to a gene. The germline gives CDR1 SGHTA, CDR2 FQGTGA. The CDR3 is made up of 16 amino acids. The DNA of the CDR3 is TGTGCCAGCAGCTTAAGAGCGGGGGGCTCCTACAATGAGCAGTTCTTC. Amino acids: CASSLRAGGSYNEQFF.

The CDR3 protein is CASSLTGSYNEQFF. DNA for the CDR3: TGTGCCAGCAGCTTAACCGGGTCCTACAATGAGCAGTTCTTC. The chain uses TRBV7-9 and TRBJ2-1; D not resolved. Per the germline V gene, CDR1 is SEHNR and CDR2 is FQNEAQ (reference sequence). V was shortened by 2 bases and J by 1 base, with 6 bases between the two germline ends. This CDR3 region has 14 residues.

This chain's CDR3 is CASSVTGYEQYF. CDR3 nucleotides: TGTGCCAGCAGCGTAACCGGGTACGAGCAGTACTTC. This chain joins TRBV9 and TRBJ2-7; D not resolved. Looked up from germline, CDR1 is SGDLS and CDR2 is YYNGEE. V lost 1 base, J lost 4 bases, and 6 bases lay in between. This CDR3 region has 12 residues.

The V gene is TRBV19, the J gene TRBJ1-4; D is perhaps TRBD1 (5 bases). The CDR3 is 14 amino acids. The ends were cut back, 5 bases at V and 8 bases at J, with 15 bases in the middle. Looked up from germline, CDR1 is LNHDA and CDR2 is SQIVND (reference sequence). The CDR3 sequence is CASSLQGVGEKLFF. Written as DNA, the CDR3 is TGTGCCAGTAGTTTGCAGGGTGTTGGGGAAAAACTGTTTTTT.

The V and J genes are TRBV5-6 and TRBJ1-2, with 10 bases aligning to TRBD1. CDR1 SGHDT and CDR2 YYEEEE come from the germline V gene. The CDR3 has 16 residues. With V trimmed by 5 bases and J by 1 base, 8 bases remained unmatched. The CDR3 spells CASSPTRDRGNYGYTF. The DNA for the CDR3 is TGTGCCAGCAGTCCAACGAGGGACAGGGGTAACTATGGCTACACCTTC. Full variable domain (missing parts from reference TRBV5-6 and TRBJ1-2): DAGVTQSPTHLIKTRGQQVTLRCSPKSGHDTVSWYQQALGQGPQFIFQYYEEEERQRGNFPDRFSGHQFPNYSSELNVNALLLGDSALYLCASSPTRDRGNYGYTFGSGTRLTVV.

The CDR3, as DNA: TGCGCCAGCAGCCCATATTACTCAGGGGGCAATCAGCCCCAGCATTTT. Residues: CASSPYYSGGNQPQHF. This chain links TRBV4-3 with TRBJ1-5; D might be TRBD1 (6 bases). V lost 4 bases to trimming and J lost 2 bases, with 15 bases between them. This CDR3 spans 16 amino acids. CDR1 and CDR2 from the germline V gene are LGHNA and YSLEER.

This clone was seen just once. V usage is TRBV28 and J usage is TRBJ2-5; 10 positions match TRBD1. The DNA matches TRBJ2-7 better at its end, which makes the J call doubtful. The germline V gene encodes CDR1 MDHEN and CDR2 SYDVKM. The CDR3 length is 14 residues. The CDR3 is CASSSGQGNYEQYF. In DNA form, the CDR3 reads TGTGCCAGCAGTTCGGGACAGGGGAACTACGAGCAGTACTTC.

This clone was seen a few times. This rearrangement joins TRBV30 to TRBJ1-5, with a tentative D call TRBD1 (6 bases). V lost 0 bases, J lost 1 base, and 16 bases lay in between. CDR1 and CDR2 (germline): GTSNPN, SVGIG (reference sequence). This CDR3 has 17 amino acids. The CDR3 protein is CAWSVGFRGASNQPQHF. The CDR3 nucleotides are TGTGCCTGGAGTGTAGGGTTTCGGGGGGCGAGCAATCAGCCCCAGCATTTT.

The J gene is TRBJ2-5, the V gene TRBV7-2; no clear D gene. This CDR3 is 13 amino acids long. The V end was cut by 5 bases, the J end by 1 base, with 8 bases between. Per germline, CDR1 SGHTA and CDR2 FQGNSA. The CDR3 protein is CASSPAVQETQYF. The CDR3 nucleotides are TGTGCCAGCAGCCCGGCTGTCCAAGAGACCCAGTACTTC.

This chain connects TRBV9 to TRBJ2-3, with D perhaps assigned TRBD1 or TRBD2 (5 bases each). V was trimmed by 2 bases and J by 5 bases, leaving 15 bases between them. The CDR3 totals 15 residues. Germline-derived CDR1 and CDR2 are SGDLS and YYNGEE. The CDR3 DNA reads TGTGCCAGCAGCGTTTGGGCGAGGGGAAGAGATACGCAGTATTTT. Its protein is CASSVWARGRDTQYF.

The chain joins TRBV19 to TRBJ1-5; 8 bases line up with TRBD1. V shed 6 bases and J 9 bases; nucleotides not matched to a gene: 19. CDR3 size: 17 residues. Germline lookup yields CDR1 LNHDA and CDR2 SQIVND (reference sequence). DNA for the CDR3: TGTGCCAGTAGCCTACGTACGGGACAGGAGTCTTCTATGCCCCAGCATTTT. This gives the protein CASSLRTGQESSMPQHF.

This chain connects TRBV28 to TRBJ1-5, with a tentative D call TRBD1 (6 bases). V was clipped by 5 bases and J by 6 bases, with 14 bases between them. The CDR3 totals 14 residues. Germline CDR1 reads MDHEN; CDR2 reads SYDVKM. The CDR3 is CASSPSRGGQPQHF. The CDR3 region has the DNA TGTGCCAGCAGTCCCTCCAGGGGCGGTCAGCCCCAGCATTTT. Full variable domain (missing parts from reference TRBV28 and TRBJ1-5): DVKVTQSSRYLVKRTGEKVFLECVQDMDHENMFWYRQDPGLGLRLIYFSYDVKMKEKGDIPEGYSVSREKKERFSLILESASTNQTSMYLCASSPSRGGQPQHFGDGTRLSIL.

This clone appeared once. The CDR3 region has the DNA TGTGCCAGCAGCGCAACCTCTTCTAGCACAGATACGCAGTATTTT. The encoded protein is CASSATSSSTDTQYF. The chain links TRBV9 to TRBJ2-3; D not certain. Trimming took off 3 bases at V and 0 bases at J, with 11 bases between the two ends. From germline, CDR1 is SGDLS and CDR2 YYNGEE. The CDR3 length is 15 residues.

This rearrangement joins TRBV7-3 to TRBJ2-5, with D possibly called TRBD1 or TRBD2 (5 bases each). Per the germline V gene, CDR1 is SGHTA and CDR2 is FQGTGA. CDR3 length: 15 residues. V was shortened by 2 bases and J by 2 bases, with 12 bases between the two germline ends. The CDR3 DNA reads TGTGCCAGCAGCTTATCGGGACGGATGCAAGAGACCCAGTACTTC. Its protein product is CASSLSGRMQETQYF.

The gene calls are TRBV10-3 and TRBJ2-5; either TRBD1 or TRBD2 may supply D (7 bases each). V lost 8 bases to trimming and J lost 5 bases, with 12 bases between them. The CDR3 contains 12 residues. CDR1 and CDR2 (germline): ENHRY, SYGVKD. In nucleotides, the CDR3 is TGTGCCATCCAGGGGGGGGAGGAGACCCAGTACTTC. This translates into CAIQGGEETQYF.

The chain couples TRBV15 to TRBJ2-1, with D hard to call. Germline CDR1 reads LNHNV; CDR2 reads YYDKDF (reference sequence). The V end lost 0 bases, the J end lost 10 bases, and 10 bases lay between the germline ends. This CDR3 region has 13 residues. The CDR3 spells CATSRDSETEQFF. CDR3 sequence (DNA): TGTGCCACCAGCAGAGATTCTGAGACCGAGCAGTTCTTC.

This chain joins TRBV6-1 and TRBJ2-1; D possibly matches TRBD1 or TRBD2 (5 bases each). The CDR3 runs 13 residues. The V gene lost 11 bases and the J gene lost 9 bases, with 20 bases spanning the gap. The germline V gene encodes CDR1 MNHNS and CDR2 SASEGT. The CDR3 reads CASRQPSGTEQFF. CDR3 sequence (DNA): TGTGCCTCCCGACAACCTTCCGGGACTGAGCAGTTCTTC.

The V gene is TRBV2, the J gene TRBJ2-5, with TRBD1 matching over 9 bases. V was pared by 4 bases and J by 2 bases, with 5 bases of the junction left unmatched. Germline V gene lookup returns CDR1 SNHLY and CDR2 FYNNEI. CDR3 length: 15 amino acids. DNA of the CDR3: TGTGCCAGCAGTGCGGGACAGGGAAGTCAAGAGACCCAGTACTTC. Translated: CASSAGQGSQETQYF.

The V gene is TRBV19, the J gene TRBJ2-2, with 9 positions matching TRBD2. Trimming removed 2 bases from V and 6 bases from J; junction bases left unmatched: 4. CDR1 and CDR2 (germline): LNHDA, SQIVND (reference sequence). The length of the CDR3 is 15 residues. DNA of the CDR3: TGTGCCAGTAGTATATCACTAGCGGGTCCCGGGGAGCTGTTTTTT. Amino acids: CASSISLAGPGELFF.

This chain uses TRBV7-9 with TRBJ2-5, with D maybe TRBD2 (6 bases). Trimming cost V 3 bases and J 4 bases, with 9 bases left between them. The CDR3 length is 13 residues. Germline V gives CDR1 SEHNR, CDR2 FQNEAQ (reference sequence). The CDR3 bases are TGTGCCAGCAGCTTCGGTAGCGGAGAGACCCAGTACTTC. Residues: CASSFGSGETQYF.

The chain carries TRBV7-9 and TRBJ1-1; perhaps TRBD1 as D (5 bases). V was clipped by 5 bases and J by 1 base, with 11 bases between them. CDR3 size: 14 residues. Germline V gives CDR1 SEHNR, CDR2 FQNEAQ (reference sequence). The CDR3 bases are TGTGCCAGCAGCCGACAGCAAACGAACACTGAAGCTTTCTTT. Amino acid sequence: CASSRQQTNTEAFF. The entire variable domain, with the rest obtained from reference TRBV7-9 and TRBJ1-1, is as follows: DTGVSQNPRHKITKRGQNVTFRCDPISEHNRLYWYRQTLGQGPEFLTYFQNEAQLEKSRLLSDRFSAERPKGSFSTLEIQRTEQGDSAMYLCASSRQQTNTEAFFGQGTRLTVV.

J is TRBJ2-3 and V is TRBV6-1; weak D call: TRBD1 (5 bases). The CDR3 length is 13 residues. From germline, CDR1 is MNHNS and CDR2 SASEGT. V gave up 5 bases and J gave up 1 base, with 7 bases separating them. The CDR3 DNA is TGTGCCAGCAGTTTACAGGGCACAGATACGCAGTATTTT. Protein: CASSLQGTDTQYF.

CDR3: CASRRDSSNYGYTF. For the CDR3, the DNA is TGTGCCAGCAGACGGGACAGCTCTAACTATGGCTACACCTTC. V is TRBV6-5 and J is TRBJ1-2; the match to TRBD1 covers 7 bases. V trimming: 6 bases; J trimming: 0 bases; junction bases outside the gene matches: 4. Germline values: CDR1 MNHEY, CDR2 SVGAGI. The CDR3 is 14 amino acids.

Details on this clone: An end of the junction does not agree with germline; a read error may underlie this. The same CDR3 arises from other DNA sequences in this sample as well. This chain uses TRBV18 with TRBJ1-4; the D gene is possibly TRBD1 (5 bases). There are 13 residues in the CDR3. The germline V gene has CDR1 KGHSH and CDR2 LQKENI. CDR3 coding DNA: TGTGCCAGCTCCGTTACAGGAGGTGAAAAACTATTTTTT. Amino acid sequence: CASSVTGGEKLFF.

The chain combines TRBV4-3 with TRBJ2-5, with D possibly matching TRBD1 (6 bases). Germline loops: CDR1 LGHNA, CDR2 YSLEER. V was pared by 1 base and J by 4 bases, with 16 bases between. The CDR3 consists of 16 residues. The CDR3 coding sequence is TGCGCCAGCAGCCAAGGCCTGTACAGGGAGTCAGAGACCCAGTACTTC. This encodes CASSQGLYRESETQYF.

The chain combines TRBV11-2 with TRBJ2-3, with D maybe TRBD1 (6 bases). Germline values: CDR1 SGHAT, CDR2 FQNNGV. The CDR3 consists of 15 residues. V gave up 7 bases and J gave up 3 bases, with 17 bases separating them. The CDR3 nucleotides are TGTGCCAGCACCAAATGGACAGCAACAACAGATACGCAGTATTTT. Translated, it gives CASTKWTATTDTQYF.

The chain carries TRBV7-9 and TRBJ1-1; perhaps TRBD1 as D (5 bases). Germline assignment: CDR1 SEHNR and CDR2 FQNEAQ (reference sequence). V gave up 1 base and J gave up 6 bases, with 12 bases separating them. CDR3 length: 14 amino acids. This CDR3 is CASSLEVGGPEAFF. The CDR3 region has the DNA TGTGCCAGCAGCTTAGAGGTCGGGGGACCTGAAGCTTTCTTT.

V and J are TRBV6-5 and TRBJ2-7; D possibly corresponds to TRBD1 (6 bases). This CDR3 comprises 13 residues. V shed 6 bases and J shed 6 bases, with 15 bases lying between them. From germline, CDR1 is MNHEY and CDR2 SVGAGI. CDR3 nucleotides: TGTGCCAGCAGGCGAACCGAACAGGGCGAGCAGTACTTC. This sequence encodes CASRRTEQGEQYF.

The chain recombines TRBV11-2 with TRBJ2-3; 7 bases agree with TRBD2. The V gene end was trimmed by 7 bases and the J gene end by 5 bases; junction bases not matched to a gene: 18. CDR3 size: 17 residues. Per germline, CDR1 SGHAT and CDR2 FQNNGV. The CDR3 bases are TGTGCCAGCACCTGGGGTACTAGCGTAGCAACCAGAGATACGCAGTATTTT. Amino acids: CASTWGTSVATRDTQYF.

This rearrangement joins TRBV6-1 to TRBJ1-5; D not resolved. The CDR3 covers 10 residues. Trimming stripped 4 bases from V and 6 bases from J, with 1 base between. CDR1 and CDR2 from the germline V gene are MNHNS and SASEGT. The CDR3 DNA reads TGTGCCAGCAGTGCTCAGCCCCAGCATTTT. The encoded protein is CASSAQPQHF.

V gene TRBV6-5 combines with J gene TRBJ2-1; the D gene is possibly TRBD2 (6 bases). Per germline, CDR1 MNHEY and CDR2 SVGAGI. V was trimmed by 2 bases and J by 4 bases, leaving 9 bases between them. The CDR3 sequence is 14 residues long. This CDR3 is CASSYGGMYNEQFF. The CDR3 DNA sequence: TGTGCCAGCAGTTACGGGGGGATGTACAATGAGCAGTTCTTC.